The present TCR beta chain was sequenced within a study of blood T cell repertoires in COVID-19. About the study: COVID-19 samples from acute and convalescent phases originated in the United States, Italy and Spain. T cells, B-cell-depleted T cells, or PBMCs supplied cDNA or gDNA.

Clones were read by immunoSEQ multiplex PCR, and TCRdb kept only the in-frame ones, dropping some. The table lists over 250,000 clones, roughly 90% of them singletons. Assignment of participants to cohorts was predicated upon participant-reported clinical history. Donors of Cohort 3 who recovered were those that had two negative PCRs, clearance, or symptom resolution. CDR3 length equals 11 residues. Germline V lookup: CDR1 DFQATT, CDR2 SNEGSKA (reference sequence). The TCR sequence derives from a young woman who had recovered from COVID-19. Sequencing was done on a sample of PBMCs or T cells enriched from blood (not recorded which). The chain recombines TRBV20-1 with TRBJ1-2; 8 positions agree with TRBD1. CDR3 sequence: CSLGQGFGYTF. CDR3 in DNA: TGCAGCCTAGGACAGGGATTTGGCTACACCTTC.